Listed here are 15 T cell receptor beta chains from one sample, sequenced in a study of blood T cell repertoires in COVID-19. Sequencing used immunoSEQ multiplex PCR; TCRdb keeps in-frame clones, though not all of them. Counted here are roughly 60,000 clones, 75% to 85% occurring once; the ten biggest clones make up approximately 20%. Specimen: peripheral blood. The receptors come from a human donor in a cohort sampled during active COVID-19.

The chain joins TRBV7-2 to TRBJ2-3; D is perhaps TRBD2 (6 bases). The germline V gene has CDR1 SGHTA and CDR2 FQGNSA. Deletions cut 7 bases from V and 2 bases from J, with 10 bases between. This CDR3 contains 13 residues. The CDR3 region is CASKEGYTDTQYF. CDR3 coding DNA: TGTGCCAGCAAGGAGGGATACACAGATACGCAGTATTTT.

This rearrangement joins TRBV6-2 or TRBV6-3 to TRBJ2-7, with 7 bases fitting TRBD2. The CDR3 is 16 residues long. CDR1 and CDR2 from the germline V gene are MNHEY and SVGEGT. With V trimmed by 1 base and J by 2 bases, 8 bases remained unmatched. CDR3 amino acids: CASSYWLAVTTYEQYF. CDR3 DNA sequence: TGTGCCAGCAGTTACTGGCTAGCGGTGACTACCTACGAGCAGTACTTC.

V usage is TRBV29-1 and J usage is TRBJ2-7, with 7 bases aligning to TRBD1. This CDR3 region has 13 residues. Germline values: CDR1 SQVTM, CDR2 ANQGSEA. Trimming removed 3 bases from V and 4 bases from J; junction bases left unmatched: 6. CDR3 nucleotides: TGCAGCGTTGACTACAGGGGCTCGTACGAGCAGTACTTC. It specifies CSVDYRGSYEQYF.

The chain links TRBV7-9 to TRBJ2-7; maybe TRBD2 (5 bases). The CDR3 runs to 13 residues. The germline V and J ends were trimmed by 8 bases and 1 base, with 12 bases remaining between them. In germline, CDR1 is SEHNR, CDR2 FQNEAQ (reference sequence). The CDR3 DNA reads TGTGCCAGCTCATCACGGGATTCCTACGAGCAGTACTTC. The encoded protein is CASSSRDSYEQYF.

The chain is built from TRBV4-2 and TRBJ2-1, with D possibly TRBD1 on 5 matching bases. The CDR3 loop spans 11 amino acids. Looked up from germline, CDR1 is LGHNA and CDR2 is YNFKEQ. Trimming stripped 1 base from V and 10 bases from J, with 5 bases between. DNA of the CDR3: TGTGCCAGCAGCCAAGGGGGCGAGCAGTTCTTC. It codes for CASSQGGEQFF.

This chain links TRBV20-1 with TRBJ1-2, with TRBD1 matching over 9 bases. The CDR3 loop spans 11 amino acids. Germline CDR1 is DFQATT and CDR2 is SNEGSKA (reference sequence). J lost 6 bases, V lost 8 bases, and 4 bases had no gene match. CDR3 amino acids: CSIRTGDGYTF. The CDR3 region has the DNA TGCAGTATAAGGACAGGGGATGGCTACACCTTC.

CDR3 in DNA: TGTGCCAGCAGCTTAGTTTCGGGTGGAAATCAGCCCCAGCATTTT. It specifies CASSLVSGGNQPQHF. The chain is built from TRBV7-2 and TRBJ1-5; no firm D call. The CDR3 is 15 amino acids. V was shortened by 1 base and J by 4 bases, with 11 bases between the two germline ends. Germline CDR1 and CDR2: SGHTA and FQGNSA.

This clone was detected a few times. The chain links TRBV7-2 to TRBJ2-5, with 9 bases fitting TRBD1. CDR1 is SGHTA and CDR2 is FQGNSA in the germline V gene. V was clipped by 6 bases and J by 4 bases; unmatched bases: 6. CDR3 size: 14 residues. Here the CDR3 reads CASRPPGQGETQYF. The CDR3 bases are TGTGCCAGCAGACCCCCGGGACAGGGAGAGACCCAGTACTTC.

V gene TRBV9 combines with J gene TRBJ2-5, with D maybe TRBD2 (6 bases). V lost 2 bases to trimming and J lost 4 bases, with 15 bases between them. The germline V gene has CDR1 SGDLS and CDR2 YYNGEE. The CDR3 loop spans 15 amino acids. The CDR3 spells CASSVDWGVVETQYF. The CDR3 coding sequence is TGTGCCAGCAGCGTCGATTGGGGGGTGGTAGAGACCCAGTACTTC.

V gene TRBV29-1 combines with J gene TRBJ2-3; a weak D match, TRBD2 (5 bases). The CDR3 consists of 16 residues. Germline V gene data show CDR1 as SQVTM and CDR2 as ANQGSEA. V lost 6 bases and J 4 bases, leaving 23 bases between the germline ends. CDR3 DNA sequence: TGCAGCGTGCGGGCCGCGGCGGTTCAAATTTCAGATACGCAGTATTTT. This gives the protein CSVRAAAVQISDTQYF.

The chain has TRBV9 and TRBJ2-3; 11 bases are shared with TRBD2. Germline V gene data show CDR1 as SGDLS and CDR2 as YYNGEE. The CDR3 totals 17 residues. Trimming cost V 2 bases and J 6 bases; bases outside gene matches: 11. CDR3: CASSVPRSGGVEDTQYF. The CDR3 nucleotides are TGTGCCAGCAGCGTTCCCCGTAGCGGGGGGGTCGAGGATACGCAGTATTTT.

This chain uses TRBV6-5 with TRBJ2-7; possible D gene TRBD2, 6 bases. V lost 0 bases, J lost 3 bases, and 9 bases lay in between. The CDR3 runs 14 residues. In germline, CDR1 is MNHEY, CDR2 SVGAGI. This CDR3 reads CASSYSGDFYEQYF. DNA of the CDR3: TGTGCCAGCAGTTACTCAGGGGACTTCTACGAGCAGTACTTC.

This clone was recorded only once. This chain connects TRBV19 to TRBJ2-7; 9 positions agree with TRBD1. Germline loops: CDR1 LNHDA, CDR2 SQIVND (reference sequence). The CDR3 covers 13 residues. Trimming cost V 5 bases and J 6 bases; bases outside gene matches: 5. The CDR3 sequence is CASSFTGGSEQYF. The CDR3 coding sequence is TGTGCCAGTAGTTTCACAGGGGGCTCCGAGCAGTACTTC.

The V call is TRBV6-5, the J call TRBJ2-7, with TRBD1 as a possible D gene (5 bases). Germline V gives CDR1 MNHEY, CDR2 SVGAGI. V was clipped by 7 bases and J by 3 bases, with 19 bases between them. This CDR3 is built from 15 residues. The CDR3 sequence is CASTPTRGRNYEQYF. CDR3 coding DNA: TGTGCCAGCACTCCTACAAGGGGCCGGAACTACGAGCAGTACTTC.

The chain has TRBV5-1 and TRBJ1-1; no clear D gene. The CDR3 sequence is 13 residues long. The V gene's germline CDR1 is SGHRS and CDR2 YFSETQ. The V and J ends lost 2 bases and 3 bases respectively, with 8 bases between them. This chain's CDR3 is CASSFSGDTEAFF. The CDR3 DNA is TGCGCCAGCAGCTTCTCCGGGGACACTGAAGCTTTCTTT.